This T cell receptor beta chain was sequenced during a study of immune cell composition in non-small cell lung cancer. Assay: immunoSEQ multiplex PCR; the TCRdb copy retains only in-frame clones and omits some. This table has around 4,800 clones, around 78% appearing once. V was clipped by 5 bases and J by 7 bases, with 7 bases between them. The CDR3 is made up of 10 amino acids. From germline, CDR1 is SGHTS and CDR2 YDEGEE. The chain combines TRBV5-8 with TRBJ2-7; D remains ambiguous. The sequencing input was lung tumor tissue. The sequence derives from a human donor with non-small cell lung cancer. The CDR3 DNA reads TGTGCCAGCAGTCGGTGGGAGCAGTACTTC. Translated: CASSRWEQYF.